Listed below are T cell receptor beta chains from one sample, sequenced in a study of cytomegalovirus exposure and HLA in healthy donors. The repertoire was sequenced with immunoSEQ multiplex PCR; TCRdb's copy has only in-frame clones and lacks some. Here the sample spans around 170,000 clones, roughly 80% being singletons. The sequencing sample was made of PBMCs. The receptor set was obtained from a man aged 50-60 years in good health and CMV-seropositive. Each CDR3 is given with its conserved first and last residue. The D gene is left open where the match is weak. Part of the rows lack a size; the others show once, few, many or a class for expanded clones.

clone_size: -
v_call: TRBV29-1
d_call: -
j_call: TRBJ2-5
cdr3_aa: CSVESPPRQETQYF
cdr3_nt: TGCAGCGTTGAAAGCCCTCCGAGGCAAGAGACCCAGTACTTC

clone_size: -
v_call: TRBV9
d_call: TRBD2
j_call: TRBJ2-3
cdr3_aa: CASSVGGLAGDIADTQYF
cdr3_nt: TGTGCCAGCAGCGTAGGGGGACTAGCGGGAGATATCGCAGATACGCAGTATTTT

clone_size: few
v_call: TRBV29-1
d_call: -
j_call: TRBJ2-2
cdr3_aa: CSVGRKSTGELFF
cdr3_nt: TGCAGCGTTGGGAGGAAATCCACCGGGGAGCTGTTTTTT

clone_size: -
v_call: TRBV29-1
d_call: TRBD1
j_call: TRBJ2-5
cdr3_aa: CSVGPGQGRETQYF
cdr3_nt: TGCAGCGTGGGACCGGGACAGGGGCGTGAGACCCAGTACTTC

clone_size: -
v_call: TRBV5-4
d_call: -
j_call: TRBJ1-6
cdr3_aa: CASSRGNPNSPLHF
cdr3_nt: TGTGCCAGCAGCCGAGGGAACCCTAATTCACCCCTCCACTTT

clone_size: -
v_call: TRBV18
d_call: -
j_call: TRBJ1-6
cdr3_aa: CASSAAGDNSPLHF
cdr3_nt: TGTGCCAGCTCAGCGGCCGGAGATAATTCACCCCTCCACTTT

clone_size: -
v_call: TRBV7-2
d_call: -
j_call: TRBJ2-7
cdr3_aa: CASSLSFGGSHEQYF
cdr3_nt: TGTGCCAGCAGCTTAAGTTTTGGAGGTTCCCACGAGCAGTACTTC

clone_size: few
v_call: TRBV13
d_call: -
j_call: TRBJ2-3
cdr3_aa: CASSLDRSTDTQYF
cdr3_nt: TGTGCCAGCAGCTTAGATCGTAGCACAGATACGCAGTATTTT

clone_size: once
v_call: TRBV9
d_call: TRBD2
j_call: TRBJ2-3
cdr3_aa: CASNWGLASTDTQYF
cdr3_nt: TGTGCCAGCAACTGGGGACTAGCGAGCACAGATACGCAGTATTTT

clone_size: -
v_call: TRBV5-6
d_call: TRBD1
j_call: TRBJ2-7
cdr3_aa: CASSLPGTVFHEQYF
cdr3_nt: TGTGCCAGCAGCCTGCCCGGGACAGTATTCCACGAGCAGTACTTC

clone_size: -
v_call: TRBV28
d_call: -
j_call: TRBJ2-7
cdr3_aa: CASATSSYEQYF
cdr3_nt: TGTGCCAGCGCCACTAGCAGCTACGAGCAGTACTTC

clone_size: -
v_call: TRBV5-1
d_call: -
j_call: TRBJ2-1
cdr3_aa: CASRDQGSSYNEQFF
cdr3_nt: TGCGCCAGCAGGGACCAGGGGAGCTCCTACAATGAGCAGTTCTTC

clone_size: -
v_call: TRBV7-2
d_call: TRBD1
j_call: TRBJ1-2
cdr3_aa: CASSFRTGTGYTF
cdr3_nt: TGTGCCAGCAGCTTTCGGACAGGGACTGGCTACACCTTC

clone_size: -
v_call: TRBV19
d_call: TRBD2
j_call: TRBJ2-7
cdr3_aa: CASSIRGLAEVSYEQSF
cdr3_nt: TGTGCCAGCTCGATTAGGGGACTAGCGGAGGTCTCCTACGAGCAGTCCTTC

clone_size: -
v_call: TRBV6-1
d_call: TRBD1
j_call: TRBJ2-5
cdr3_aa: CASSEARDRGPQETQYF
cdr3_nt: TGTGCCAGCAGTGAAGCCCGGGACAGGGGACCTCAAGAGACCCAGTACTTC

clone_size: -
v_call: TRBV5-1
d_call: TRBD2
j_call: TRBJ2-5
cdr3_aa: CASSSTGLAEETQYF
cdr3_nt: TGCGCCAGCAGTTCAACGGGACTAGCAGAGGAGACCCAGTACTTC

clone_size: -
v_call: TRBV15
d_call: -
j_call: TRBJ2-1
cdr3_aa: CATSRDGSHNEQFF
cdr3_nt: TGTGCCACCAGCAGAGATGGGAGCCACAATGAGCAGTTCTTC

clone_size: few
v_call: TRBV10-1
d_call: TRBD1
j_call: TRBJ1-5
cdr3_aa: CASSESGQLNQPQHF
cdr3_nt: TGCGCCAGCAGTGAGTCGGGACAGCTCAACCAGCCCCAGCATTTT

clone_size: -
v_call: TRBV30
d_call: -
j_call: TRBJ1-5
cdr3_aa: CAWSAGGNQPQHF
cdr3_nt: TGTGCCTGGAGTGCCGGGGGAAATCAGCCCCAGCATTTT

clone_size: few
v_call: TRBV27
d_call: TRBD2
j_call: TRBJ2-1
cdr3_aa: CASSLSQGLASNEQFF
cdr3_nt: TGTGCCAGCAGTTTATCCCAAGGACTAGCTAGCAATGAGCAGTTCTTC

clone_size: once
v_call: TRBV7-7
d_call: -
j_call: TRBJ2-5
cdr3_aa: CASSLGGGETQYF
cdr3_nt: TGTGCTAGCAGCTTAGGTGGCGGTGAGACCCAGTACTTC

clone_size: -
v_call: TRBV2
d_call: -
j_call: TRBJ1-3
cdr3_aa: CASIGQGFGWTGNTIYF
cdr3_nt: TGTGCCAGCATCGGCCAGGGTTTTGGATGGACTGGAAACACCATATATTTT

clone_size: -
v_call: TRBV5-3
d_call: -
j_call: TRBJ1-2
cdr3_aa: CARWTPMARGYGYTF
cdr3_nt: TGTGCCAGGTGGACCCCGATGGCAAGGGGGTATGGCTACACCTTC

clone_size: -
v_call: TRBV5-8
d_call: -
j_call: TRBJ2-3
cdr3_aa: CASSLAGLTQYF
cdr3_nt: TGTGCCAGCAGCTTGGCAGGCCTTACGCAGTATTTT